This T cell receptor (beta chain) was sequenced for a study of blood T cells in healthy people across ages (dated by TCRdb to about 2015). With regard to the full study: Template switching captured roughly one uniquely barcoded TCR beta cDNA molecule per two T cells in model experiments. To track age-related changes in TCR beta repertoire diversity, the study relied on deep sequencing normalized with unique cDNA molecular identifiers. Donors were grouped into four age groups: young (average roughly 16 years), middle-aged (39), aged (over 55) and long-lived (around 82). To avoid experimental bias, donors of different ages were distributed randomly across sequencing lanes. For two donors (one aged 18 to 29 and one aged 80 or older), the study analyzed two additional independent replicas of 1 million unique cDNA reads from the same blood draw. Summary of the overall study and its limitations: Observed TCR beta diversity per million T cells fell roughly linearly with age, and a significant reduction was already apparent by age around 40. Compared with the aged group, the long-lived group had more naive CD4+ T cells, fewer expanded clones and increased TCR diversity, a pattern suggesting age selection. Conclusive comparison of naive and antigen-experienced compartments was prevented by the profiling of bulk unsorted PBMCs. Estimates of total diversity from one million sequenced T cells were regarded as lower bounds and underestimates. Because the CMV infection status of the donors was unknown, age-related changes in expanded clonotypes may potentially have been confounded. A strong correlation was found between observed TCR beta diversity and the percentage of naive T cells measured by flow cytometry.

As concerns this clonotype: There is no known antigen for this receptor. No base qualities exist here, and no much larger clone lies one base off it.

For CDR1 and CDR2, the germline V gene lists SGDLS and YYNGEE. Measured from the cysteine to the phenylalanine, the CDR3 is 16 residues long. The sequence is cut down to CDR3 DNA, 48 bases in frame from base 1. Ends trimmed: V by 4 bases, J by 0 bases; bases unmatched to a gene: 4. Libraries were constructed by 5' RACE. The reads were generated on an Illumina HiSeq 2500. A second PCR of about 7 to 12 cycles was run with a J-beta primer mix and a sample-barcoded 5' primer. A unique molecular identifier was introduced onto each TCR beta cDNA molecule by a template-switch 5' adaptor carrying 12 random nucleotides. Each sample yielded at least 2.5 million CDR3-containing paired-end reads. First-strand cDNA was synthesized from all RNA with the Mint cDNA synthesis kit, primed by a TRBC-specific oligonucleotide. All cDNA was treated with uracil-DNA glycosylase and then went through a first 18-cycle PCR with the universal primers M1SS and BC2_uni_R. On the study's bioinformatics: Normalization of each sample was performed by random selection of 1 million high-quality reads, each carrying a distinct molecular identifier. Instead of being binned into consensus sequences, reads that shared molecular identifiers were thrown out. MiTCR, run with a Q25 quality threshold and the strictest error-elimination algorithm, handled CDR3 identification, clonotype clustering and error correction. A nonparametric unseen species model using Euler transformation provided a lower-bound estimate of total TCR beta diversity. In TCRdb, the public reads were trimmed at Q25 with fastp and aligned with MiXCR, with productive beta chains retained. Each entry is one CDR3 protein sequence, shown with its most common DNA and genes. The V and J calls here are based on TCRdb, not the publication. A total of approximately 940,000 distinct CDR3 sequences appear in this sample, around 48% of them only once. The ten largest clones add up to 13% of the sample.

Systemically healthy Caucasian individuals from Russia, around 38 in total and aged about 6 to 100 years, were included as donors. Ten milliliters of peripheral blood were drawn from each donor into EDTA-treated Vacutainer tubes. Ficoll-Paque density-gradient centrifugation was used to isolate PBMCs, with at least 6.5 million obtained per sample. Trizol reagent was used to extract total RNA from the PBMCs, yielding at least 5 micrograms per sample. Naive CD45RAhigh/CD27high T cell percentages were measured by flow cytometry on a PBMC aliquot from every donor. The chain is made from TRBV9 and TRBJ2-7, and TRBD2 matches 13 of the central bases. The sample taken for sequencing was blood. This receptor was identified in a man aged 30 to 45 in good health. The CDR3 region has the sequence CASSSGTSGISYEQYF. The nucleotides are TGTGCCAGCAGCTCCGGGACTAGCGGGATCTCCTACGAGCAGTACTTC.